These 26 T cell receptor beta chains originate from one sample sequenced in a study of a mutant IDH1 vaccine in newly diagnosed glioma. This sample's time point: week 35, safety follow-up. Each vaccine dose was 300 ug of mutant IDH1 20-mer peptide, with topical imiquimod. Some clones are missing from TCRdb's copy, which holds only in-frame ones; the method was immunoSEQ multiplex PCR. The sample records 30,000 or so clones, roughly three quarters being singletons. The antigens of these receptors remain unknown. The sequencing used PBMCs, collected from a glioma patient whose treatment included an IDH1 peptide vaccine. The receptors originated from a woman under 40 with glioma. Some clones in this sample may be carry-over from other donors' samples.

This chain links TRBV30 with TRBJ2-7, with D uncertain. Deletions cut 3 bases from V and 2 bases from J, with 8 bases between. Germline loops: CDR1 GTSNPN, CDR2 SVGIG (reference sequence). The CDR3 is 12 amino acids. Here the CDR3 DNA reads TGTGCCTGGAGCGGCTGGCCCTACGAGCAGTACTTC. Its protein is CAWSGWPYEQYF.

This clone has just a few counts. The chain recombines TRBV11-2 with TRBJ2-4; TRBD1 matches at 8 bases. CDR3 size: 17 residues. Per the germline V gene, CDR1 is SGHAT and CDR2 is FQNNGV. V shed 5 bases, J shed 7 bases, and the junction held 16 bases outside the gene matches. The DNA for the CDR3 is TGTGCCAGCAGCCCCGACGACGGGCAGGGGGCGAGGAACATTCAGTACTTC. Its translation: CASSPDDGQGARNIQYF.

The rearrangement links TRBV5-8 to TRBJ1-5; D is unclear. V lost 3 bases and J 5 bases, leaving 15 bases between the germline ends. This CDR3 contains 15 residues. Germline V gene lookup returns CDR1 SGHTS and CDR2 YDEGEE. The CDR3 bases are TGTGCCAGCAGCTGGACGGGCGGCGAAGATCAGCCCCAGCATTTT. Translating gives CASSWTGGEDQPQHF.

This sequence joins TRBV19 and TRBJ2-1; 14 bases match TRBD2. The CDR3 loop spans 17 amino acids. V dropped 4 bases and J dropped 5; count of bases not matched to a gene: 7. Germline V lookup: CDR1 LNHDA, CDR2 SQIVND (reference sequence). The CDR3 DNA reads as TGTGCCAGTAGTAGGGGACTAGCGGGAGTGAGGGACAATGAGCAGTTCTTC. Translating it yields CASSRGLAGVRDNEQFF.

CDR3 DNA sequence: TGTGCCAGCAGTTACGGACTTTTTACCGGGGAGCTGTTTTTT. This gives the protein CASSYGLFTGELFF. J is TRBJ2-2 and V is TRBV6-5; D is perhaps TRBD2 (5 bases). This CDR3 region has 14 residues. Germline-derived CDR1 and CDR2 are MNHEY and SVGAGI. V was cut by 2 bases and J by 5 bases, with 9 bases left in between.

The chain carries TRBV18 and TRBJ2-5, with unresolved D. The germline CDR1 and CDR2 sequences are KGHSH and LQKENI. V lost 5 bases, J lost 2 bases, and 6 bases lay in between. There are 12 residues in the CDR3. CDR3 DNA: TGTGCCAGCTCAAATCGGCAAGAGACCCAGTACTTC. Residues: CASSNRQETQYF.

This rearrangement joins TRBV6-5 to TRBJ1-2; 10 bases line up with TRBD1. J was trimmed by 8 bases and V by 6 bases; bases with no gene match: 6. This CDR3 is 13 amino acids long. The germline gives CDR1 MNHEY, CDR2 SVGAGI. CDR3 DNA: TGTGCCAGCAGCCTTAGACAGGGGGCCGGCTACACCTTC. This codes for CASSLRQGAGYTF.

The chain links TRBV29-1 to TRBJ2-5; 11 nucleotides line up with TRBD2. The junction had 16 bases not matched to a gene; V was cut back by 4 bases and J by 6 bases. The CDR3 totals 17 residues. Germline V gene data show CDR1 as SQVTM and CDR2 as ANQGSEA. The chain's CDR3 is CSVVPQPLTSGRQTQYF. For the CDR3, the DNA is TGCAGCGTTGTCCCTCAACCCCTTACTAGCGGGAGACAGACCCAGTACTTC.

V and J are TRBV11-3 and TRBJ2-7; 7 bases match TRBD1. Germline V gives CDR1 SGHNT, CDR2 YENEEA. This CDR3 contains 15 residues. V shed 1 base, J shed 3 bases, and the junction held 6 bases outside the gene matches. CDR3: CASSLAQGPLYEQYF. The CDR3 DNA follows: TGTGCCAGCAGCTTAGCACAGGGGCCACTCTACGAGCAGTACTTC. Full variable domain (missing parts from reference TRBV11-3 and TRBJ2-7): EAGVVQSPRYKIIEKKQPVAFWCNPISGHNTLYWYLQNLGQGPELLIRYENEEAVDDSQLPKDRFSAERLKGVDSTLKIQPAELGDSAVYLCASSLAQGPLYEQYFGPGTRLTVT.

This clone has only a few counts. The chain links TRBV10-1 to TRBJ1-2; 7 bases align to TRBD1. In germline, CDR1 is WNHNN, CDR2 SYGVQD (reference sequence). With 6 bases clipped from V and 2 bases from J, the junction kept 6 bases outside the gene matches. CDR3 length equals 14 residues. CDR3 residues: CASRVGQINYGYTF. For the CDR3, the DNA is TGCGCCAGCAGGGTGGGACAGATCAACTATGGCTACACCTTC.

This clone has a single count. This chain uses TRBV7-9 with TRBJ2-7; either TRBD1 or TRBD2 may fit D (6 bases each). Germline assignment: CDR1 SEHNR and CDR2 FQNEAQ (reference sequence). This CDR3 spans 15 amino acids. Between the trimmed V and J ends, which lost 3 bases and 3 bases, there was a span of 15 bases. CDR3 DNA: TGTGCCAGCAGCTTGTCGGGGGCTAGGAGCTACGAGCAGTACTTC. As protein: CASSLSGARSYEQYF.

V usage is TRBV27 and J usage is TRBJ2-1, with 9 bases fitting TRBD1. V was pared by 5 bases and J by 6 bases, with 11 bases of the junction left unmatched. CDR3 length: 16 amino acids. From germline, CDR1 is MNHEY and CDR2 SMNVEV (reference sequence). CDR3 sequence: CASSISGTGRSNEQFF. The CDR3 bases are TGTGCCAGCAGTATCTCCGGGACAGGGAGGTCCAATGAGCAGTTCTTC.

The chain uses TRBV6-5 and TRBJ2-1; D is uncertain. Per germline, CDR1 MNHEY and CDR2 SVGAGI. The CDR3 runs to 13 residues. V gave up 6 bases and J gave up 5 bases, with 11 bases separating them. In nucleotides, the CDR3 is TGTGCCAGCAGCTCTTCCAACAACAATGAGCAGTTCTTC. It translates to CASSSSNNNEQFF.

Worth noting for this clone: The junction shows a germline mismatch at one end, possibly a read error. V usage is TRBV15 and J usage is TRBJ2-1, with TRBD2 identical over 10 bases. Per the germline V gene, CDR1 is LNHNV and CDR2 is YYDKDF (reference sequence). CDR3 length: 14 residues. The CDR3 here is CATRRAGGPDEQFF. CDR3 bases: TGTGCCACCAGAAGAGCGGGAGGGCCCGATGAGCAGTTCTTC.

The J gene is TRBJ1-1, the V gene TRBV7-2, with 9 nucleotides matching TRBD1. Trimming removed 5 bases from V and 5 bases from J; junction bases left unmatched: 9. The CDR3 is 15 residues long. Germline assignment: CDR1 SGHTA and CDR2 FQGNSA. CDR3 in DNA: TGTGCCAGCAGCCGGAACGACAGGGGGGGAACTGAAGCTTTCTTT. It translates to CASSRNDRGGTEAFF.

The gene calls are TRBV5-6 and TRBJ2-5, with unresolved D. The V end lost 2 bases, the J end lost 5 bases, and 7 bases lay between the germline ends. CDR1 and CDR2 from the germline V gene are SGHDT and YYEEEE. This CDR3 spans 12 amino acids. The CDR3 DNA reads as TGTGCCAGCAGCTTAGGCTGGGAGACCCAGTACTTC. The encoded protein is CASSLGWETQYF.

This chain uses TRBV15 with TRBJ2-5; unclear D gene. The CDR3 sequence is 15 residues long. The V end was cut by 0 bases, the J end by 1 base, with 9 bases between. Germline V gene data show CDR1 as LNHNV and CDR2 as YYDKDF (reference sequence). This chain's CDR3 is CATSRDLAVQETQYF. CDR3 nucleotides: TGTGCCACCAGCAGAGATCTGGCAGTCCAAGAGACCCAGTACTTC.

The gene calls are TRBV29-1 and TRBJ2-1, with 11 bases identical to TRBD2. The length of the CDR3 is 14 residues. CDR1 and CDR2 from the germline V gene are SQVTM and ANQGSEA. The J segment lost 9 bases and the V segment lost 4 bases, leaving 8 bases of the junction unmatched. CDR3 protein: CSVGLTSGKLEQFF. In DNA, the CDR3 is TGCAGCGTTGGCTTGACTAGCGGGAAGCTTGAGCAGTTCTTC.

V and J are TRBV11-3 and TRBJ2-1; no definite D call. Per the germline V gene, CDR1 is SGHNT and CDR2 is YENEEA. Trimming took 1 base from V and 1 from J, leaving 8 bases between them. The CDR3 consists of 15 residues. CDR3 sequence: CASSLGAGSYNEQFF. CDR3 coding DNA: TGTGCCAGCAGCTTAGGAGCTGGGTCCTACAATGAGCAGTTCTTC. The entire variable domain, with the rest obtained from reference TRBV11-3 and TRBJ2-1, is as follows: EAGVVQSPRYKIIEKKQPVAFWCNPISGHNTLYWYLQNLGQGPELLIRYENEEAVDDSQLPKDRFSAERLKGVDSTLKIQPAELGDSAVYLCASSLGAGSYNEQFFGPGTRLTVL.

The J gene is TRBJ2-7, the V gene TRBV7-9, with 7 bases that match TRBD1. The CDR3 length is 14 residues. The germline gives CDR1 SEHNR, CDR2 FQNEAQ (reference sequence). V dropped 5 bases and J dropped 3; count of bases not matched to a gene: 7. The CDR3 sequence is CASSGRTGGYEQYF. The DNA for the CDR3 is TGTGCCAGCAGCGGGCGGACAGGAGGCTACGAGCAGTACTTC.

The V gene is TRBV4-2, the J gene TRBJ1-4, with a possible D match to TRBD1 (6 bases). Germline V lookup: CDR1 LGHNA, CDR2 YNFKEQ. This CDR3 is built from 13 residues. Trimming took off 2 bases at V and 7 bases at J, with 8 bases between the two ends. Written as DNA, the CDR3 is TGTGCCAGCAGCCAACAGGGGAGTGAAAAACTGTTTTTT. Translating gives CASSQQGSEKLFF.

This sequence joins TRBV6-1 and TRBJ2-1; 7 bases are shared with TRBD2. The CDR3 runs 14 residues. Germline CDR1 reads MNHNS; CDR2 reads SASEGT. Unmatched junction bases numbered 4, after V lost 2 bases and J lost 6 bases. The CDR3 DNA reads as TGTGCCAGCAGTGAATGGAGCGGGGTCAATGAGCAGTTCTTC. Protein sequence: CASSEWSGVNEQFF.

V usage is TRBV6-1 and J usage is TRBJ2-2; either TRBD1 or TRBD2 may supply D (5 bases each). The CDR3 runs to 15 residues. Between the trimmed V and J ends, which lost 6 bases and 5 bases, there was a span of 16 bases. Looked up from germline, CDR1 is MNHNS and CDR2 is SASEGT. CDR3 sequence (DNA): TGTGCCAGCAGCCGAATGGGGGTCATTACCGGGGAGCTGTTTTTT. Encoded protein: CASSRMGVITGELFF.

The rearrangement links TRBV10-3 to TRBJ1-3, with D tentatively TRBD1 (5 bases). The CDR3 covers 13 residues. Germline V CDR1 and CDR2: ENHRY, SYGVKD. V was shortened by 7 bases and J by 2 bases, with 9 bases between the two germline ends. DNA of the CDR3: TGTGCCATCAACGGGGGGGCTGGAAACACCATATATTTT. This translates into CAINGGAGNTIYF.

The rearrangement joins TRBV10-2 to TRBJ1-1; 7 bases are shared with TRBD1. The germline gives CDR1 WSHSY, CDR2 SAAADI. V shed 6 bases, J shed 0 bases, and the junction held 4 bases outside the gene matches. This CDR3 contains 14 residues. The CDR3 DNA reads TGCGCCAGCAGAGCGGACAGGCTGAACACTGAAGCTTTCTTT. Translation gives CASRADRLNTEAFF.

This clone is deemed large. This chain uses TRBV19 with TRBJ2-1, with TRBD2 matching 11 bases. There are 15 residues in the CDR3. Looked up from germline, CDR1 is LNHDA and CDR2 is SQIVND (reference sequence). Trimming at V came to 4 bases and at J to 8 bases, leaving 7 bases not matched to a gene. This chain's CDR3 is CASSRTSGSFDEQFF. The CDR3 bases are TGTGCCAGTAGTAGAACTAGCGGGAGTTTCGATGAGCAGTTCTTC.